The rows below give T cell receptor beta chains drawn from one sample of a study of tumor-infiltrating lymphocytes in localized non-small cell lung cancer. Repertoires were generated with immunoSEQ multiplex PCR, while TCRdb's copy carries only in-frame clones and drops some. Of about 21,000 clones detected, over 70% appear once; the ten largest clones hold more than 3%. Sequenced: lung tumor tissue. The source of these receptors is a human donor with non-small cell lung cancer. The CDR3 runs from the conserved cysteine through the conserved F or W. D genes are given only for firm matches. The size entry is marked missing in some rows and otherwise reads once, few, many or a size class.

V	D	J	size	CDR3	DNA
TRBV14	.	TRBJ1-1	.	CASSPGPPEAFF	TGTGCCAGCAGCCCGGGACCACCTGAAGCTTTCTTT
TRBV18	.	TRBJ2-4	.	CASSWDTLDIQYF	TGTGCCAGCTCCTGGGACACCCTCGACATTCAGTACTTC
TRBV4-3	TRBD1	TRBJ2-7	few	CASSQDQRQGSGPYEQYF	TGCGCCAGCAGCCAAGATCAGAGACAGGGGTCCGGACCCTACGAGCAGTACTTC
TRBV27	.	TRBJ2-7	.	CASSLLPGPSYEQYF	TGTGCCAGCAGTTTATTACCGGGACCGAGCTACGAGCAGTACTTC
TRBV6-6	.	TRBJ2-7	.	CASSTGPMGLEQYF	TGTGCCAGCAGTACGGGCCCTATGGGCCTCGAGCAGTACTTC
TRBV7-2	TRBD1	TRBJ2-5	.	CASSFSQGLETQYF	TGTGCCAGCAGCTTTTCACAGGGGCTAGAGACCCAGTACTTC
TRBV29-1	.	TRBJ2-5	few	CSVEGLGVGETQYF	TGCAGCGTTGAAGGATTAGGAGTGGGGGAGACCCAGTACTTC
TRBV29-1	TRBD1	TRBJ2-5	.	CSAFRGQGAGETQYF	TGCAGCGCTTTTCGGGGACAGGGGGCCGGGGAGACCCAGTACTTC
TRBV7-2	.	TRBJ2-1	.	CASSVWGNEQFF	TGTGCCAGCAGCGTCTGGGGGAATGAGCAGTTCTTC
TRBV28	.	TRBJ2-3	.	CASSVRDRLARDTQYF	TGTGCCAGCAGCGTCAGGGACCGGCTAGCGAGAGATACGCAGTATTTT
TRBV5-1	TRBD1	TRBJ1-1	once	CASSFGTGGLNTEAFF	TGCGCCAGCAGCTTTGGGACAGGGGGCCTGAACACTGAAGCTTTCTTT
TRBV5-4	TRBD2	TRBJ2-3	.	CASTPTSGSSDTQYF	TGTGCCAGCACCCCGACTAGCGGGAGTTCAGATACGCAGTATTTT
TRBV25-1	.	TRBJ2-1	.	CASSEYKGSIYNEQFF	TGTGCCAGCAGTGAATATAAGGGCAGTATCTACAATGAGCAGTTCTTC
TRBV7-2	.	TRBJ2-3	.	CRGGPPYCTDTQYF	TGTCGAGGGGGGCCCCCCTATTGCACAGATACGCAGTATTTT
TRBV5-1	.	TRBJ1-2	.	CASSLGFQGPNYGYTF	TGCGCCAGCAGCTTAGGATTCCAGGGACCCAACTATGGCTACACCTTC
TRBV27	.	TRBJ2-7	.	CASSLEQGRGYEQYF	TGTGCCAGCAGTTTAGAGCAGGGAAGAGGCTACGAGCAGTACTTC
TRBV4-3	.	TRBJ2-2	.	CASSQDRGGYGELFF	TGCGCCAGCAGCCAAGATAGAGGGGGTTACGGGGAGCTGTTTTTT
TRBV5-1	TRBD2	TRBJ2-1	once	CASKRLAGEATEQFF	TGCGCCAGCAAACGACTAGCGGGAGAAGCCACTGAGCAGTTCTTC
TRBV5-5	.	TRBJ2-5	.	CASSLAVGYQETQYF	TGTGCCAGCAGCTTGGCCGTAGGGTATCAAGAGACCCAGTACTTC
TRBV6-5	.	TRBJ1-3	.	CASRQDRTAGNTIYF	TGTGCCAGCAGACAAGATCGGACAGCTGGAAACACCATATATTTT
TRBV5-1	TRBD1	TRBJ2-7	.	CASSLAAGGSYEQYF	TGCGCCAGCAGCTTGGCGGCAGGGGGCTCTTACGAGCAGTACTTC
TRBV18	.	TRBJ2-3	.	CASSPPSGGGGTQYF	TGTGCCAGCTCACCACCTAGCGGAGGGGGAGGGACGCAGTATTTT
TRBV10-3	TRBD1	TRBJ2-1	.	CAISESTPGTGIVDEQFF	TGTGCCATCAGTGAGTCTACCCCCGGGACAGGGATCGTGGATGAGCAGTTCTTC